The rows below give T cell receptor beta chains drawn from one sample of a study of cytomegalovirus exposure and HLA in healthy donors. The data were produced by immunoSEQ multiplex PCR, yet TCRdb's version contains in-frame clones alone and is incomplete. The repertoire includes 100,000 to 150,000 clones, roughly 80% of them detected once, and more than 3.5% sits in the top ten. Sequencing was performed on PBMCs. The receptors were sampled from a woman in her thirties or forties in good health and CMV-seropositive. CDR3s include the opening cysteine and the closing phenylalanine or tryptophan. The D gene is left open where the match is weak. Rows give clone size only sometimes, using once, few, many, or a class for an expanded clone.

D gene	V gene	J gene	clone size	CDR3 protein	CDR3 DNA
TRBD2	TRBV7-7	TRBJ2-1	-	CASSPLQLAGDYNEQFF	TGTGCTAGCAGCCCATTACAGCTAGCGGGGGACTACAATGAGCAGTTCTTC
-	TRBV15	TRBJ2-1	-	CATSRATNEQFF	TGTGCCACCAGCAGAGCCACAAATGAGCAGTTCTTC
TRBD2	TRBV5-1	TRBJ2-1	once	CASSDYPREADYNEQFF	TGCGCCAGCAGCGATTACCCCCGGGAGGCGGACTACAATGAGCAGTTCTTC
-	TRBV15	TRBJ1-5	-	CATSRAAASRSNQPQHF	TGTGCCACCAGCAGAGCGGCGGCCTCTCGCAGCAATCAGCCCCAGCATTTT
-	TRBV2	TRBJ2-1	few	CASSDTAGYYNEQFF	TGTGCCAGCAGTGACACGGCCGGGTACTACAATGAGCAGTTCTTC
-	TRBV30	TRBJ2-3	-	CACSRTGSYTQYF	TGTGCCTGTTCGCGGACCGGGAGTTATACGCAGTATTTT
-	TRBV30	TRBJ2-2	-	CAWTVGQGDTGELFF	TGTGCCTGGACCGTCGGGCAGGGCGACACCGGGGAGCTGTTTTTT
TRBD1	TRBV7-9	TRBJ2-7	-	CASSLARTGSRHEQYF	TGTGCCAGCAGCTTAGCCCGGACAGGGAGCCGCCACGAGCAGTACTTC
TRBD2	TRBV5-1	TRBJ2-7	-	CASSNRLAGGPDEQYF	TGCGCCAGCAGCAACCGACTAGCGGGAGGGCCGGACGAGCAGTACTTC
TRBD2	TRBV30	TRBJ2-1	-	CACGAGALFAQFF	TGTGCCTGCGGAGCGGGAGCCCTGTTTGCGCAGTTCTTC
-	TRBV29-1	TRBJ2-7	-	CSVRVSYEQYF	TGCAGCGTCCGAGTTTCCTACGAGCAGTACTTC
TRBD1	TRBV15	TRBJ2-1	-	CATSRDLWDSPRTDNEQFF	TGTGCCACCAGCAGAGATCTGTGGGACAGCCCTCGGACGGACAATGAGCAGTTCTTC
-	TRBV19	TRBJ2-3	-	CASKGPAASTDTQYF	TGTGCCAGTAAGGGCCCAGCGGCTAGCACAGATACGCAGTATTTT
-	TRBV27	TRBJ1-6	-	CASSFGGTGSPLHF	TGTGCCAGCAGTTTCGGGGGGACGGGCTCACCCCTCCACTTT
TRBD2	TRBV6-5	TRBJ2-1	-	CASSLGLAGSYNEQFF	TGTGCCAGCAGTTTAGGACTAGCGGGCTCCTACAATGAGCAGTTCTTC
-	TRBV7-6	TRBJ2-7	-	CASSLALPGGRYEQYF	TGTGCCAGCAGCTTAGCCCTCCCAGGGGGGCGATACGAGCAGTACTTC
TRBD1	TRBV11-1	TRBJ2-3	-	CASSNRGRISTDTQYF	TGTGCCAGCAGCAACAGGGGGCGTATTTCCACAGATACGCAGTATTTT
TRBD1	TRBV9	TRBJ2-1	-	CASSVEVGGLGNEQFF	TGTGCCAGCAGCGTAGAGGTAGGGGGCCTTGGGAATGAGCAGTTCTTC
-	TRBV6-1	TRBJ2-7	once	CAAGGRGEQYF	TGTGCCGCCGGAGGGCGGGGCGAGCAGTACTTC
TRBD2	TRBV5-1	TRBJ2-5	few	CASSKRLAGEGTQYF	TGCGCCAGCTCTAAGCGGCTAGCGGGAGAGGGGACCCAGTACTTC
TRBD2	TRBV19	TRBJ2-3	-	CASSLAGDLDTQYF	TGTGCCAGTAGTTTAGCGGGAGATCTAGATACGCAGTATTTT
-	TRBV5-4	TRBJ1-2	-	CASSPAPGPNYGYTF	TGTGCCAGCAGCCCTGCGCCGGGTCCTAACTATGGCTACACCTTC
TRBD2	TRBV5-4	TRBJ2-2	-	CASSSGGLSNTGELFF	TGTGCCAGCAGCTCCGGGGGGTTATCGAACACCGGGGAGCTGTTTTTT
TRBD1	TRBV5-8	TRBJ2-7	-	CASLTGYEQYF	TGTGCGAGCTTGACAGGGTACGAGCAGTACTTC
-	TRBV30	TRBJ1-1	-	CAWDSLPNTEAFF	TGTGCCTGGGACAGTTTACCGAACACTGAAGCTTTCTTT
-	TRBV7-9	TRBJ2-2	-	CASSLFSGGVNTGELFF	TGTGCCAGCAGCTTATTTTCCGGGGGAGTAAACACCGGGGAGCTGTTTTTT
TRBD1	TRBV15	TRBJ1-1	-	CATSRGLEGANTEAFF	TGTGCCACCAGCAGAGGCCTGGAGGGGGCGAACACTGAAGCTTTCTTT
-	TRBV5-1	TRBJ2-6	once	CASSLELAGANVLTF	TGCGCCAGCAGCTTGGAGCTAGCTGGGGCCAACGTCCTGACTTTC
-	TRBV7-3	TRBJ2-1	-	CASSLRGLRDYNEQFF	TGTGCCAGCAGCTTAAGGGGGTTGCGGGACTACAATGAGCAGTTCTTC